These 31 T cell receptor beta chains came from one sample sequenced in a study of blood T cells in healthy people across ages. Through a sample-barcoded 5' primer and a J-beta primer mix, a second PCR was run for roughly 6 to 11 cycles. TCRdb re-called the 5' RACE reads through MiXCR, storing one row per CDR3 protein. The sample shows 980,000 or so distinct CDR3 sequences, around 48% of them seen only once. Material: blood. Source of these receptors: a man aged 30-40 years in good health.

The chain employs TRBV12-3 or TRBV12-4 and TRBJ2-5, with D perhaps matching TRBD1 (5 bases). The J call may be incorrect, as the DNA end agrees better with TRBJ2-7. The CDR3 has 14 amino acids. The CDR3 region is CASSLGRVTLEQYF. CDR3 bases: TGTGCCAGCAGTTTAGGCAGGGTGACCCTCGAGCAGTACTTC.

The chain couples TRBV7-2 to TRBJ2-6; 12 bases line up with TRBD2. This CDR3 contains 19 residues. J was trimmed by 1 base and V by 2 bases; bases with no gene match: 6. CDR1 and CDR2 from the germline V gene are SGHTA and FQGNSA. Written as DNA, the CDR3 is TGTGCCAGCAGCTTACAACTAGCGGGGGGACGTTCTGGGGCCAACGTCCTGACTTTC. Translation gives CASSLQLAGGRSGANVLTF.

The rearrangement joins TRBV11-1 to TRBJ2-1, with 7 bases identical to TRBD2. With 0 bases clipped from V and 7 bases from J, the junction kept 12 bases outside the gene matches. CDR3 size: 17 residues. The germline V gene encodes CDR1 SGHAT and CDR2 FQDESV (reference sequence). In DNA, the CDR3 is TGTGCCAGCAGCTTAGCGTCGAGCGGGGTGAGGGGAAATGAGCAGTTCTTC. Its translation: CASSLASSGVRGNEQFF.

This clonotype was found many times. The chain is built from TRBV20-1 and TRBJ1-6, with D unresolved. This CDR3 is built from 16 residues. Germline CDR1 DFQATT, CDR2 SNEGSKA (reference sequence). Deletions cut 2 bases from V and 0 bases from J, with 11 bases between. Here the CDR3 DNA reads TGCAGTGCTAGATTCGCCAGGAGCTCCTATAATTCACCCCTCCACTTT. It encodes CSARFARSSYNSPLHF.

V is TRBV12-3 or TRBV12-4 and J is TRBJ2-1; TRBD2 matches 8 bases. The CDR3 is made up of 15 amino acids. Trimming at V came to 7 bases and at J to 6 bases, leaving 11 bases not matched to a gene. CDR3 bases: TGTGCCAGCATACTCGGGTTAGCGGGGATCAATGAGCAGTTCTTC. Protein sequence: CASILGLAGINEQFF.

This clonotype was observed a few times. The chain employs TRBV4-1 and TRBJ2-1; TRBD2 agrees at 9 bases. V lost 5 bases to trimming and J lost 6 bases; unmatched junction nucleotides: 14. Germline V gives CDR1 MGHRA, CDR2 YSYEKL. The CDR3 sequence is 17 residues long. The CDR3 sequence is CASSVRLAVNRGNEQFF. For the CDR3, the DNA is TGCGCCAGCAGCGTCCGACTAGCGGTCAACCGGGGCAATGAGCAGTTCTTC.

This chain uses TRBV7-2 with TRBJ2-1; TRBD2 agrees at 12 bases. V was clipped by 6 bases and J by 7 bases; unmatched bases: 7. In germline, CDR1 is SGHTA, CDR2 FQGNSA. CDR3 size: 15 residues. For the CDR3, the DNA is TGTGCCAGCAGAAAGAACCTAGCGGGAGGGAATGAGCAGTTCTTC. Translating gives CASRKNLAGGNEQFF.

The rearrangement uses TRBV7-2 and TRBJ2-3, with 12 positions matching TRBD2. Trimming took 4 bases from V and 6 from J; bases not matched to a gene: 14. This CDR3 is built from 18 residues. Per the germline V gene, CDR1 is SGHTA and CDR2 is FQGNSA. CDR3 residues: CASSYRPGLAGASDTQYF. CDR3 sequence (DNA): TGTGCCAGCAGCTACCGCCCGGGACTAGCGGGCGCTTCCGATACGCAGTATTTT.

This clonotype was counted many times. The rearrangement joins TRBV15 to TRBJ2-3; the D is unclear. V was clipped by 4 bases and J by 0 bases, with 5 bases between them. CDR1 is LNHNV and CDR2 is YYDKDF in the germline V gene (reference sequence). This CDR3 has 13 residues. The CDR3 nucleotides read TGTGCCACCAGCAATCCCAGCACAGATACGCAGTATTTT. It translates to CATSNPSTDTQYF.

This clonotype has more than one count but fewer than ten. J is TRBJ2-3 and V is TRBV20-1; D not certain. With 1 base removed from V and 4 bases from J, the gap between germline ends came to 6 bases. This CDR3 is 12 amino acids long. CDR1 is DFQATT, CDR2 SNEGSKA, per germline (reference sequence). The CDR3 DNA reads TGCAGTGCTAGAGCTCCCTCAGATACGCAGTATTTT. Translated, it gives CSARAPSDTQYF.

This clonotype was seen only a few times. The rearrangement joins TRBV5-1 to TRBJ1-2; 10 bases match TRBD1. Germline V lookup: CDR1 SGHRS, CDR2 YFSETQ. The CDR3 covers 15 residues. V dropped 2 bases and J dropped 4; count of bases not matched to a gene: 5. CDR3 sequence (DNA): TGCGCCAGCAGCTTATCCGGGACAGGGGCCTATGGCTACACCTTC. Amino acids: CASSLSGTGAYGYTF.

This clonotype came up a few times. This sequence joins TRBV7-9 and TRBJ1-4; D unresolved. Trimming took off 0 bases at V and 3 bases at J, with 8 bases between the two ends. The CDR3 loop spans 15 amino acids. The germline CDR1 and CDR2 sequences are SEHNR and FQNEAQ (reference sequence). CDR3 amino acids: CASSLATGSNEKLFF. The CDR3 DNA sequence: TGTGCCAGCAGCTTAGCGACGGGTTCTAATGAAAAACTGTTTTTT.

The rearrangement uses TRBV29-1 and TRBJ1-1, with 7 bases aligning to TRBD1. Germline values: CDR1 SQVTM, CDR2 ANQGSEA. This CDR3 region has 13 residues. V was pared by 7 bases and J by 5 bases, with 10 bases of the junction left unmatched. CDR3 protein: CSGNRGTGTEAFF. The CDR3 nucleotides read TGCAGCGGTAACAGGGGTACGGGTACTGAAGCTTTCTTT.

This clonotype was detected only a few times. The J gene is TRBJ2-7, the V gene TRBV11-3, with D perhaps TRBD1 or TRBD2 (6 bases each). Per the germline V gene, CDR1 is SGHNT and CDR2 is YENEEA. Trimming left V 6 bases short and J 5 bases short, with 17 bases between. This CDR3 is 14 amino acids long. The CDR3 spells CASSGRVGGDEQYF. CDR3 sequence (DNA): TGTGCCAGCAGTGGCCGGGTGGGGGGCGACGAGCAGTACTTC.

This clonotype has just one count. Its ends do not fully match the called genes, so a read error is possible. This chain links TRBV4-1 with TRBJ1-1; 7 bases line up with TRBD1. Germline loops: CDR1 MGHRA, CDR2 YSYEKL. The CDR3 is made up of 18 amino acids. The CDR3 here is CANSQDPVAGGMNTEAFF. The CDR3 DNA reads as TGCGCCAACAGCCAAGATCCAGTGGCAGGGGGGATGAACACTGAAGCTTTCTTT.

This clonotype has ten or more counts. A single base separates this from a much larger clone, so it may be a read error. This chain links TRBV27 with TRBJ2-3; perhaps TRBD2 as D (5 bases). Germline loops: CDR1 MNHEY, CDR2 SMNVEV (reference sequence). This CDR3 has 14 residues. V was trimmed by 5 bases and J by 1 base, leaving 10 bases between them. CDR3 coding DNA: TGTGCCAGCAGTGTTGAGGGTCGCACAGATACGCAGTATTTT. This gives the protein CASSVEGRTDTQYF.

CDR3 bases: TGCAGTGCTAGAGATGCCGAGACTCCGATCACCTACGAGCAGTACTTC. This encodes CSARDAETPITYEQYF. This chain links TRBV20-1 with TRBJ2-7; D is uncertain. The germline V gene has CDR1 DFQATT and CDR2 SNEGSKA (reference sequence). The length of the CDR3 is 16 residues. V lost 0 bases, J lost 2 bases, and 17 bases lay in between.

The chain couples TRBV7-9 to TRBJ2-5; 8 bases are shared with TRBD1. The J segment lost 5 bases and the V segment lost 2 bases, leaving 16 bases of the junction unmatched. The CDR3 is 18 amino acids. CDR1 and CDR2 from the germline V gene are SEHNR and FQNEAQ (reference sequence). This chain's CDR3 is CASSLTLRTGYIGETQYF. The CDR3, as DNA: TGTGCCAGCAGCTTAACGCTAAGGACAGGGTATATTGGGGAGACCCAGTACTTC.

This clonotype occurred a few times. The DNA of the CDR3 is TGTGCCAGCAATACACAGGGATGGAATCAGCCCCAGCATTTT. It is translated as CASNTQGWNQPQHF. This chain joins TRBV2 and TRBJ1-5, with D tentatively TRBD1 (6 bases). The V gene lost 7 bases and the J gene lost 4 bases, with 14 bases spanning the gap. This CDR3 contains 14 residues. Per the germline V gene, CDR1 is SNHLY and CDR2 is FYNNEI.

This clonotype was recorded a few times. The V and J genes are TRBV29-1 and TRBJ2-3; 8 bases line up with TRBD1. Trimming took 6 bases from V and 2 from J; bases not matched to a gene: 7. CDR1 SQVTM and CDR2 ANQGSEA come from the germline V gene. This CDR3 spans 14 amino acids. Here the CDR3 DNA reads TGCAGCGTGGCATTGACAGGGGACACAGATACGCAGTATTTT. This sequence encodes CSVALTGDTDTQYF.

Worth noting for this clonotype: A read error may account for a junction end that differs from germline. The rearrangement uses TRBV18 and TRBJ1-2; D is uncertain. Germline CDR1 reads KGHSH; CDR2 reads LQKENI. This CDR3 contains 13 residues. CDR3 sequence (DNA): TGTGCCAGCGCACCAGACCTCCCGGGGGGCTACACCTTC. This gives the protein CASAPDLPGGYTF.

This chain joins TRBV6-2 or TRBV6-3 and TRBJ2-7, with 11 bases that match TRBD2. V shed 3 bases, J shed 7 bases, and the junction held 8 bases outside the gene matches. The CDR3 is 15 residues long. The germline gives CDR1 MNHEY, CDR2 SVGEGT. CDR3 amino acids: CASSYGPGTSGEQYF. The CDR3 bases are TGTGCCAGCAGTTATGGTCCCGGGACTAGCGGTGAGCAGTACTTC.

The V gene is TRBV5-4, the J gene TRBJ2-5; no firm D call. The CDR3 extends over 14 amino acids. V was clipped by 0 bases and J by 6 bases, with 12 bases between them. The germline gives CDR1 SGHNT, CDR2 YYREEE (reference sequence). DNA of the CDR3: TGTGCCAGCAGCTTGGAAGGTAGTACTCAGACCCAGTACTTC. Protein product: CASSLEGSTQTQYF. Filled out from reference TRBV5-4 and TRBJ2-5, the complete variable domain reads ETGVTQSPTHLIKTRGQQVTLRCSSQSGHNTVSWYQQALGQGPQFIFQYYREEENGRGNFPPRFSGLQFPNYSSELNVNALELDDSALYLCASSLEGSTQTQYFGPGTRLLVL.

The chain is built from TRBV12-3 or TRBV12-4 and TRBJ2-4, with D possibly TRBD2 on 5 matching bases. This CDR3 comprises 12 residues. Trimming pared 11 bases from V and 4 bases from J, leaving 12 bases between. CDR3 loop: CASAREKNIQYF. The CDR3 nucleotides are TGTGCCTCAGCAAGGGAGAAAAACATTCAGTACTTC.

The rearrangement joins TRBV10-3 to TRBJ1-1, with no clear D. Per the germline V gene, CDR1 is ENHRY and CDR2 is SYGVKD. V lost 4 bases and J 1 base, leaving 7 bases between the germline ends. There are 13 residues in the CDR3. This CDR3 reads CAISASRNTEAFF. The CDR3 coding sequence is TGTGCCATCAGTGCCAGCAGGAACACTGAAGCTTTCTTT.

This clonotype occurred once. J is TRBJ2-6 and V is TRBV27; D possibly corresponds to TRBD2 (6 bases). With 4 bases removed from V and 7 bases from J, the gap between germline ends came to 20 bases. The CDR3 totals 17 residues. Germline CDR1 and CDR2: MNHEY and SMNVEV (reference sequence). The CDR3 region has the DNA TGTGCCAGCAGTTCATATGGAGGGGCTCAGGGAGCCAACGTCCTGACTTTC. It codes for CASSSYGGAQGANVLTF.

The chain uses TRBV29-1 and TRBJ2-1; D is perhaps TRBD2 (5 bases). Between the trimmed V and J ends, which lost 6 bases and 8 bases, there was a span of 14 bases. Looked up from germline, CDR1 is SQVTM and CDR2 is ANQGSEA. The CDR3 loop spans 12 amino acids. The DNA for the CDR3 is TGCAGCGTGGAGGCCGGGTACGATGAGCAGTTCTTC. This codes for CSVEAGYDEQFF.

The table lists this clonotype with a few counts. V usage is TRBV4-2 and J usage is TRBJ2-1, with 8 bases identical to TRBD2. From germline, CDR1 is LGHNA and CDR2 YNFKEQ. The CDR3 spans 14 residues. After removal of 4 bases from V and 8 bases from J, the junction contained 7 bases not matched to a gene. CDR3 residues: CASSRRYGGDEQFF. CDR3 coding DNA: TGTGCCAGCAGCCGACGCTACGGGGGGGATGAGCAGTTCTTC.

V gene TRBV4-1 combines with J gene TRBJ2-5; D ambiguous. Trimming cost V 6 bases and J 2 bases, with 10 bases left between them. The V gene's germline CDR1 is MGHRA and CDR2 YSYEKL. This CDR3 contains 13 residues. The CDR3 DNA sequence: TGCGCCAGCAGGGGTGCAGCTCAAGAGACCCAGTACTTC. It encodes CASRGAAQETQYF.

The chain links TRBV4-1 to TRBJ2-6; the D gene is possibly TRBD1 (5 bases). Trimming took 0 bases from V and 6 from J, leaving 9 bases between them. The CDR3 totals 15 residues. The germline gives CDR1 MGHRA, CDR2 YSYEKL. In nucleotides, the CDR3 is TGCGCCAGCAGCCAAGACTCAGGGTCGGCCAACGTCCTGACTTTC. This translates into CASSQDSGSANVLTF.

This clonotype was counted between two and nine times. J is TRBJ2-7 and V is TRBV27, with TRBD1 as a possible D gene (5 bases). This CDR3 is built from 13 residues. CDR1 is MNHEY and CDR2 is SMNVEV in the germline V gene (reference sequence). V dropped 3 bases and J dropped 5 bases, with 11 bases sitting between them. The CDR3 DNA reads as TGTGCCAGCAGTTTTTCAGGGAAAAACGAGCAGTACTTC. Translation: CASSFSGKNEQYF.